What follows are 2 T cell receptor beta chains derived from one specimen sequenced in a study of response to subunit inactivated influenza vaccine. Via MiXCR, TCRdb re-called the RT-PCR reads, giving one row per CDR3 protein. The data contain more than 500,000 distinct CDR3 sequences, 11% of them singletons. Another study also made use of these data, one on T cells expressing NK-cell markers. This second report adds: The TCR beta cDNA came from 5'RACE template switching with UMIs.

Sequences were derived from PBMCs from blood, sampled on the day of vaccination. Every receptor here comes from a man aged 45-65 years who received an inactivated influenza vaccine.

This clonotype was observed a handful of times. V is TRBV20-1 and J is TRBJ1-5; no firm D call. The V end lost 6 bases, the J end lost 4 bases, and 10 bases lay between the germline ends. The CDR3 spans 12 residues. Germline V CDR1 and CDR2: DFQATT, SNEGSKA (reference sequence). Here the CDR3 reads CSAKTPNQPQHF. CDR3 in DNA: TGCAGTGCCAAGACACCGAATCAGCCCCAGCATTTT.

The rearrangement joins TRBV6-2 or TRBV6-3 to TRBJ2-1; TRBD2 might be the D (6 bases). Looked up from germline, CDR1 is MNHEY and CDR2 is SVGEGT. This CDR3 spans 13 amino acids. V dropped 6 bases and J dropped 8 bases, with 14 bases sitting between them. CDR3: CASRIAAMDEQFF. The CDR3 nucleotides are TGTGCCAGCAGGATAGCGGCTATGGATGAGCAGTTCTTC.